This T cell receptor (beta chain) derives from a study of T-cell reconstitution after alpha-beta-depleted transplantation in children (dated by TCRdb to the mid-2010s). Regarding the complete study: Using TCR repertoire profiling, the study followed T-cell immune reconstitution in a quantitative way in children after TCRalphabeta/CD19-depleted allogeneic hematopoietic cell transplantation.

Libraries came from PCR. The listed sequencing device is Illumina HiSeq 2500. TCR libraries were prepared with molecular barcoding, using unique molecular identifiers to normalize TCRbeta repertoire quantification. TCRdb reprocessed the public reads (quality trimming at Q25 with fastp, clone calling with MiXCR) and kept in-frame beta chains. Entries are consolidated by CDR3 protein sequence, retaining the most common genes and DNA. The sample contains 250,000 to 300,000 distinct CDR3 sequences, about a tenth of them found a single time. The ten biggest clones cover 10% of the sample. The CDR3 numbers 15 residues from cysteine through phenylalanine. CDR3 DNA only is kept here, 45 bases in frame from base 1. Sequences MNHEY (CDR1) and SVGAGI (CDR2) are obtained from the germline V gene. Trimming takes 0 bases off V and 6 bases off J; junction bases not matched to a gene: 6. Points on this clonotype: Its antigen specificity is not known. There are no base qualities to consult, and no much larger clone falls within one base.

Here the chain combines TRBV6-5 and TRBJ2-7; 9 bases in the junction line up with TRBD1. The TCR sequence derives from a human donor who donated a stem cell graft to a child with SCID. This sample comprised PBMCs from the stem cell graft donor, obtained from the stem cell graft. In nucleotides, the sequence is TGTGCCAGCAGTTACTCTGGGACAGGGCTAGGCGAGCAGTACTTC. It is translated as CASSYSGTGLGEQYF.